This TCR beta chain stems from a study of CD8 T cells in Susac syndrome. Study as a whole: Of the sequenced Susac syndrome patients, six had active disease and roughly eight were in remission. When blood was drawn, the patients with Susac syndrome were therapy-naive, on corticosteroids, or on intravenous immunoglobulin alone. Study-level findings and limits: The study recognized that its TCR sequencing and HLA analysis covered a relatively small number of individuals.

TCR beta sequencing covered blood CD8+ and CD4+ T cells. Random hexamers were used to reverse transcribe the RNA input (about 0.5 to 1 ug). TCRdb called the immunoSEQ multiplex PCR reads again in MiXCR, with one record for every CDR3 protein. This sample has some 150,000 distinct CDR3 sequences, with roughly 95% found just once. Of note for this clonotype: Its antigen is undetermined.

CDR1 is MGHDK and CDR2 is SYGVNS in the germline V gene. Trimming pared 2 bases from V and 6 bases from J, leaving 6 bases between. This CDR3 comprises 12 residues. V gene TRBV25-1 combines with J gene TRBJ2-3; D not resolved. The source material was CD4+ T cells from PBMCs. The receptor's source is a human donor with Susac syndrome. The CDR3 bases are TGTGCCAGCAGTGAAGGGTGGGATACGCAGTATTTT. Its protein is CASSEGWDTQYF.